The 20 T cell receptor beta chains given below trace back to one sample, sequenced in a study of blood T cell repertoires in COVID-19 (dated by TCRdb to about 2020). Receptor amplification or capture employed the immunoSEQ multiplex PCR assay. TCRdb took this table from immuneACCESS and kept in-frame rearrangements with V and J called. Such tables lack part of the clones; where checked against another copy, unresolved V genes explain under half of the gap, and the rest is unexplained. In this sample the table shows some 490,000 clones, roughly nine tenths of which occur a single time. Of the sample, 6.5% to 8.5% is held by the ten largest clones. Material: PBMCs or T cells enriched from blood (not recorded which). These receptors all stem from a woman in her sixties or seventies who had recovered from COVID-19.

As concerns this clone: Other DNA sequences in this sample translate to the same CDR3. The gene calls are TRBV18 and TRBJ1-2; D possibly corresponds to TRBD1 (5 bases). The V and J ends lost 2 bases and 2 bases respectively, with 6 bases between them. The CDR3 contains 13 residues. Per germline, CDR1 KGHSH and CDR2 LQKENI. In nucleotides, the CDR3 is TGTGCCAGCTCACCAGGGGCAAACTATGGCTACACCTTC. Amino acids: CASSPGANYGYTF.

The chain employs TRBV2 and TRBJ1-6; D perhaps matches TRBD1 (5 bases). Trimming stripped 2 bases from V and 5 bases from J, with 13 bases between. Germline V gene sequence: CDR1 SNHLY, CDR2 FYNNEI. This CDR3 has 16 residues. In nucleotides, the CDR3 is TGTGCCAGCAGTGAAAACCGGGGGGGTGATAATTCACCCCTCCACTTT. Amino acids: CASSENRGGDNSPLHF. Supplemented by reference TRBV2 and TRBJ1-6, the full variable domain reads EPEVTQTPSHQVTQMGQEVILRCVPISNHLYFYWYRQILGQKVEFLVSFYNNEISEKSEIFDDQFSVERPDGSNFTLKIRSTKLEDSAMYFCASSENRGGDNSPLHFGNGTRLTVT.

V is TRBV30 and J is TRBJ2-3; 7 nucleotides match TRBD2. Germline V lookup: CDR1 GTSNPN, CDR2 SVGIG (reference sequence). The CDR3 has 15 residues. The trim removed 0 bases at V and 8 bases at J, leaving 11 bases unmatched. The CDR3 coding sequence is TGTGCCTGGAGTGTAAGGGCGGGGGTGTTAGGTACGCAGTATTTT. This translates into CAWSVRAGVLGTQYF. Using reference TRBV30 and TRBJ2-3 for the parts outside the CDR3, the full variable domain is SQTIHQWPATLVQPVGSPLSLECTVEGTSNPNLYWYRQAAGRGLQLLFYSVGIGQISSEVPQNLSASRPQDRQFILSSKKLLLSDSGFYLCAWSVRAGVLGTQYFGPGTRLTVL.

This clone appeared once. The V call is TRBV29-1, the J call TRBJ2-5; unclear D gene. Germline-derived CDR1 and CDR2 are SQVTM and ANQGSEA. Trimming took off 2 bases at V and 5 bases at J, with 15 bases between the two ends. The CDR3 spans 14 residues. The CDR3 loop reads CSVETSSIGETQYF. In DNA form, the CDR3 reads TGCAGCGTTGAAACCTCGTCTATCGGGGAGACCCAGTACTTC.

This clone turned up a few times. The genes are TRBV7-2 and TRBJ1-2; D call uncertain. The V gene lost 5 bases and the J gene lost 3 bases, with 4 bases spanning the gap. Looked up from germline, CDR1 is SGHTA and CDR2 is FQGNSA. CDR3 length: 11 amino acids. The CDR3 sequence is CASSLYYGYTF. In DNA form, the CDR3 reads TGTGCCAGCAGCCTTTACTATGGCTACACCTTC.

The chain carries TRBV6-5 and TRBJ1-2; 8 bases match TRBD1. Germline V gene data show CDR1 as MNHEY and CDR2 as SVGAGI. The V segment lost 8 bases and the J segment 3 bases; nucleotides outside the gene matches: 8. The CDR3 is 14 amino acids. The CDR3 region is CASARQGSDYGYTF. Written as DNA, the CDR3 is TGTGCCAGCGCCCGACAGGGGTCGGACTATGGCTACACCTTC.

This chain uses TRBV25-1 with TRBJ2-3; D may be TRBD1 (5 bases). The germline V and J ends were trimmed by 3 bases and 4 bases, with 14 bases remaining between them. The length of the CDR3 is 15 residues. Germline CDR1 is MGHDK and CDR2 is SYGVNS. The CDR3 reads CASSEGRVGADTQYF. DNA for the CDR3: TGTGCCAGCAGTGAGGGTAGGGTAGGGGCAGATACGCAGTATTTT.

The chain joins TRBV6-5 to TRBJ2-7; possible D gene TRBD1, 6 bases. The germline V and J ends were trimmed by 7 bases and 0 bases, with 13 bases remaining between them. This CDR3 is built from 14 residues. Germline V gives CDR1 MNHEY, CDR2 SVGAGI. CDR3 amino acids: CASTVTGTSYEQYV. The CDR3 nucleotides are TGTGCCAGCACCGTAACAGGGACCTCCTACGAGCAGTACGTC.

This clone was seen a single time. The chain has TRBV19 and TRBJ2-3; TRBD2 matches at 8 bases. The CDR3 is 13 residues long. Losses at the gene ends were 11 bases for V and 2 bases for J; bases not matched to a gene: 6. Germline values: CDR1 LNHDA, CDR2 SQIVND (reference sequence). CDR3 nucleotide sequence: TGTGCCGGAGGCGGGGGGTCCACAGATACGCAGTATTTT. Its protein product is CAGGGGSTDTQYF.

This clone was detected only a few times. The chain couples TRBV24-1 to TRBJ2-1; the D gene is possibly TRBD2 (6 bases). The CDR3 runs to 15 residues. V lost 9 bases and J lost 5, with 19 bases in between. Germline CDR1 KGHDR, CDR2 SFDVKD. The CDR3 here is CATSEHGGTHNEQFF. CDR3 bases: TGTGCCACCTCCGAACATGGGGGGACCCACAATGAGCAGTTCTTC.

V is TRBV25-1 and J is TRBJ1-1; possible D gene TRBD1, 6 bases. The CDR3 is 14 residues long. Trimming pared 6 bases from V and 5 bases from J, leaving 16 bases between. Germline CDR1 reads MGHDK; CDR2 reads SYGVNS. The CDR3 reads CASSEGPQGTEAFF. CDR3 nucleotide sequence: TGTGCCAGCAGCGAGGGACCTCAGGGGACTGAAGCTTTCTTT.

The CDR3, as DNA: TGCAGCGTCTATGACGGAGTCCCTGGAAACACCATATATTTT. It encodes CSVYDGVPGNTIYF. The chain has TRBV29-1 and TRBJ1-3; D is unresolved. CDR1 is SQVTM, CDR2 ANQGSEA, per germline. This CDR3 has 14 residues. V lost 6 bases and J 2 bases, leaving 14 bases between the germline ends.

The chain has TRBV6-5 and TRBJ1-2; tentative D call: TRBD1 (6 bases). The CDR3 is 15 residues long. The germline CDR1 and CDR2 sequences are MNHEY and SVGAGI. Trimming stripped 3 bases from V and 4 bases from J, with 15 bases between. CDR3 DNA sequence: TGTGCCAGCAGTTATCGCGACAGGACATTCTATGGCTACACCTTC. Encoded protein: CASSYRDRTFYGYTF.

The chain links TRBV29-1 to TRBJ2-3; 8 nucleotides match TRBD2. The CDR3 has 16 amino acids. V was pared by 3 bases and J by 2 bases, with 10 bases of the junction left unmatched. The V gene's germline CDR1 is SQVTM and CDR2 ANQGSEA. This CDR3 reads CSVERPGLGATDTQYF. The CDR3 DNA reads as TGCAGCGTTGAGCGACCGGGACTAGGGGCCACAGATACGCAGTATTTT.

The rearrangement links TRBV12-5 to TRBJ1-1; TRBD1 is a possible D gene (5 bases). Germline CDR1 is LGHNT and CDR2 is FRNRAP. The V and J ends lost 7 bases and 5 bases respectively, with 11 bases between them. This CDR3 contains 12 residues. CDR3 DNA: TGTGCTAGTGCCCTCGGGGGAACTGAAGCTTTCTTT. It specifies CASALGGTEAFF.

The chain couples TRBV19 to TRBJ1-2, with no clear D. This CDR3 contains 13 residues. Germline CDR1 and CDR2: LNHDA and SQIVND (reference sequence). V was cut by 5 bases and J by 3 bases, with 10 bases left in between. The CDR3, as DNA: TGTGCCAGTAGTCGTGAGAGGGACTATGGCTACACCTTC. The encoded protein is CASSRERDYGYTF.

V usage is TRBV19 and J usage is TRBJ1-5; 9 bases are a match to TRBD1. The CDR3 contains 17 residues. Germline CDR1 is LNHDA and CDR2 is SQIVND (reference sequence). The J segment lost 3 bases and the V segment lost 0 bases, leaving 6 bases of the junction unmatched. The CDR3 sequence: CASSIDGDRVDNQPQHF. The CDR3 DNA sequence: TGTGCCAGTAGTATAGATGGGGACAGGGTGGACAATCAGCCCCAGCATTTT.

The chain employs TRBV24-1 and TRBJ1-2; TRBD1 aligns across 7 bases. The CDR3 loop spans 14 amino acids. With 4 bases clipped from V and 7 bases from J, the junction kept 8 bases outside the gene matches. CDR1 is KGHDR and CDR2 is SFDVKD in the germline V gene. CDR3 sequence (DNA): TGTGCCACCAGTGAGTCTCAGGGGGTTAGTGGCTACACCTTC. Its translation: CATSESQGVSGYTF.

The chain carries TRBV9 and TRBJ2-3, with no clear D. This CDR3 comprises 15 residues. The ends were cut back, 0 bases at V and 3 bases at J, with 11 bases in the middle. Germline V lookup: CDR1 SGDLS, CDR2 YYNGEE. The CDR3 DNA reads TGTGCCAGCAGCGTAGGAACTATTAATACAGATACGCAGTATTTT. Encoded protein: CASSVGTINTDTQYF.

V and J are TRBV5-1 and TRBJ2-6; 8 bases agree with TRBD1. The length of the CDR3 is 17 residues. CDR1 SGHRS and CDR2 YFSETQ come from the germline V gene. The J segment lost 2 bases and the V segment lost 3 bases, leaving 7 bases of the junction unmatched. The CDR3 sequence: CASSSWTGLPGANVLTF. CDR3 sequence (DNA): TGCGCCAGCAGCTCCTGGACAGGGCTTCCTGGGGCCAACGTCCTGACTTTC.